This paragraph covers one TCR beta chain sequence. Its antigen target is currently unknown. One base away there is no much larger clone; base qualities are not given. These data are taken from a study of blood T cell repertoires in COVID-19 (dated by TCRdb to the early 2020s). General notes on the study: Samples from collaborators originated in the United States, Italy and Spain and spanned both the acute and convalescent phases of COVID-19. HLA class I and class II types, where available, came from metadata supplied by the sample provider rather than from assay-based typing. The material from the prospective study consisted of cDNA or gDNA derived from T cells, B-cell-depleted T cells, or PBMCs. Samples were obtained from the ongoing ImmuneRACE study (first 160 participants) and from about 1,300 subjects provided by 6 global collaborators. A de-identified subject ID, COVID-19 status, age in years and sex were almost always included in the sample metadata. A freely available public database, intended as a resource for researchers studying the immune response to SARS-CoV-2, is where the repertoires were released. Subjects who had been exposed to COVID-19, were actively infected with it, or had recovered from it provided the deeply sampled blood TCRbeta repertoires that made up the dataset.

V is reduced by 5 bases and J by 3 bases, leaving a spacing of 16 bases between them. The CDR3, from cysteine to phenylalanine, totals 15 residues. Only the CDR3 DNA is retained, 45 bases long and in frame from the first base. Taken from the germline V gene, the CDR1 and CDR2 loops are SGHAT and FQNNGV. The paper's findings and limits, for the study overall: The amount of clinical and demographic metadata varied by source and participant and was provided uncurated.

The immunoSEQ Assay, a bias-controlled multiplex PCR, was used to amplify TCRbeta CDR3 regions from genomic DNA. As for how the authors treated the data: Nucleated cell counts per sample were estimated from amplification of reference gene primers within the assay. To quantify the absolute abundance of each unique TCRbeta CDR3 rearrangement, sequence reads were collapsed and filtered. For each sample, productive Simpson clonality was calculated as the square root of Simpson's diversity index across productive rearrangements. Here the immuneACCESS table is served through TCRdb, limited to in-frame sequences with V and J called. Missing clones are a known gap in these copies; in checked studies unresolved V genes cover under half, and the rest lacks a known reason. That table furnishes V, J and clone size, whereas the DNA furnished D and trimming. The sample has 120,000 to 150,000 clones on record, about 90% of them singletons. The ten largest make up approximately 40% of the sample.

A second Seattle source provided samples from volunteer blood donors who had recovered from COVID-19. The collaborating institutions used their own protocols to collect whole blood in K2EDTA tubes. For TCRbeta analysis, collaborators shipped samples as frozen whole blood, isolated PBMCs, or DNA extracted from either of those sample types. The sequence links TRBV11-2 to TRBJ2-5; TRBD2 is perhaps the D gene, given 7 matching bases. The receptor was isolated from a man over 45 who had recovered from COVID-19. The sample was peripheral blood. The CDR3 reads CASSTQGGGKETQYF. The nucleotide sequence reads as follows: TGTGCCAGCAGCACCCAGGGAGGGGGAAAAGAGACCCAGTACTTC. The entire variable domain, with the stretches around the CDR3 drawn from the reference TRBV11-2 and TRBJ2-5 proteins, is EAGVAQSPRYKIIEKRQSVAFWCNPISGHATLYWYQQILGQGPKLLIQFQNNGVVDDSQLPKDRFSAERLKGVDSTLKIQPAKLEDSAVYLCASSTQGGGKETQYFGPGTRLLVL.